Following are 25 T cell receptor beta chains from one sample sequenced in a study of blood T cell repertoires in COVID-19. TCRdb's copy holds only in-frame clones and misses some; the assay was immunoSEQ multiplex PCR. The sample carries about 210,000 clones, 84% recorded once. The sample was peripheral blood. These receptors all stem from a woman in her forties or fifties with active or convalescent COVID-19.

The table lists this clone with a count of one. This sequence joins TRBV28 and TRBJ2-1; 12 bases align to TRBD1. The germline V gene encodes CDR1 MDHEN and CDR2 SYDVKM. The V segment lost 5 bases and the J segment 7 bases; nucleotides outside the gene matches: 6. The CDR3 consists of 15 residues. This CDR3 is CASSISGQGANEQFF. The CDR3 nucleotides read TGTGCCAGCAGTATATCGGGACAGGGGGCAAATGAGCAGTTCTTC.

The chain recombines TRBV18 with TRBJ2-3; D is uncertain. Germline V gene lookup returns CDR1 KGHSH and CDR2 LQKENI. The CDR3 runs to 11 residues. Between the trimmed V and J ends, which lost 8 bases and 6 bases, there was a span of 9 bases. The chain's CDR3 is CASALSDTQYF. CDR3 DNA sequence: TGTGCCAGCGCGTTGTCGGATACGCAGTATTTT.

This chain connects TRBV19 to TRBJ1-5; 10 bases are a match to TRBD1. Per germline, CDR1 LNHDA and CDR2 SQIVND (reference sequence). V trimming: 5 bases; J trimming: 2 bases; junction bases outside the gene matches: 12. This CDR3 is built from 18 residues. The CDR3 DNA reads TGTGCCAGTAGTGGCGACAGGGGGCTGGGATATCGCAATCAGCCCCAGCATTTT. Its translation is CASSGDRGLGYRNQPQHF.

The chain is built from TRBV19 and TRBJ2-3, with 9 positions matching TRBD2. The CDR3 length is 17 residues. Germline values: CDR1 LNHDA, CDR2 SQIVND (reference sequence). Trimming removed 8 bases from V and 4 bases from J; junction bases left unmatched: 16. CDR3 in amino acids: CASSLSGSGGFADTQYF. In DNA form, the CDR3 reads TGTGCCAGTTCCCTTAGCGGGAGTGGGGGGTTTGCAGATACGCAGTATTTT.

V and J are TRBV28 and TRBJ1-2; D is unresolved. V dropped 6 bases and J dropped 1 base, with 9 bases sitting between them. CDR1 is MDHEN and CDR2 is SYDVKM in the germline V gene. There are 13 residues in the CDR3. The CDR3 region is CASSLSFNYGYTF. The CDR3 nucleotides read TGTGCCAGCAGCCTCAGTTTTAACTATGGCTACACCTTC.

The chain links TRBV5-6 to TRBJ1-2, with 8 bases fitting TRBD1. Germline V CDR1 and CDR2: SGHDT, YYEEEE. The junction had 3 bases not matched to a gene; V was cut back by 3 bases and J by 8 bases. The CDR3 sequence is 12 residues long. The chain's CDR3 is CASSWTGKGYTF. In nucleotides, the CDR3 is TGTGCCAGCAGCTGGACAGGGAAAGGCTACACCTTC.

V gene TRBV29-1 combines with J gene TRBJ1-3; 8 positions agree with TRBD1. V lost 8 bases and J lost 0; bases outside the gene matches: 6. Looked up from germline, CDR1 is SQVTM and CDR2 is ANQGSEA. The CDR3 covers 14 residues. The CDR3 here is CSFVDRASGNTIYF. As DNA, the CDR3 is TGCAGCTTTGTGGACAGGGCCTCTGGAAACACCATATATTTT. Complete variable domain (other parts from reference TRBV29-1 and TRBJ1-3): SAVISQKPSRDICQRGTSLTIQCQVDSQVTMMFWYRQQPGQSLTLIATANQGSEATYESGFVIDKFPISRPNLTFSTLTVSNMSPEDSSIYLCSFVDRASGNTIYFGEGSWLTVV.

A word on this clone: Other DNA sequences from this sample encode an identical CDR3 as well. The rearrangement uses TRBV7-2 and TRBJ2-7; 7 bases fit TRBD1. CDR3 length equals 14 residues. The junction had 0 bases not matched to a gene; V was cut back by 0 bases and J by 1 base. CDR1 and CDR2 from the germline V gene are SGHTA and FQGNSA. The CDR3 bases are TGTGCCAGCAGCTTAGCGGGACAGTCCTACGAGCAGTACTTC. Its protein product is CASSLAGQSYEQYF.

The V call is TRBV9, the J call TRBJ1-4, with no clear D. Looked up from germline, CDR1 is SGDLS and CDR2 is YYNGEE. The CDR3 covers 14 residues. V lost 0 bases, J lost 0 bases, and 3 bases lay in between. This chain's CDR3 is CASSVVSTNEKLFF. CDR3 bases: TGTGCCAGCAGCGTAGTCTCAACTAATGAAAAACTGTTTTTT.

This sequence joins TRBV7-8 and TRBJ2-1, with D possibly TRBD1 on 6 matching bases. CDR1 SGHVS and CDR2 FQNEAQ come from the germline V gene. Trimming stripped 5 bases from V and 5 bases from J, with 16 bases between. CDR3 length: 15 residues. The CDR3 sequence is CASSVGPGTNNEQFF. The CDR3 coding sequence is TGTGCCAGCAGCGTAGGACCCGGGACAAACAATGAGCAGTTCTTC.

The chain couples TRBV7-2 to TRBJ1-1; D is undetermined. The CDR3 spans 11 residues. The germline CDR1 and CDR2 sequences are SGHTA and FQGNSA. The ends were cut back, 4 bases at V and 11 bases at J, with 11 bases in the middle. DNA of the CDR3: TGTGCCAGCAGCTCCGGGGTATGGGCTTTCTTT. Translating gives CASSSGVWAFF.

This chain links TRBV19 with TRBJ1-1; 10 bases agree with TRBD1. The CDR3 is 14 amino acids. Losses at the gene ends were 6 bases for V and 4 bases for J; bases not matched to a gene: 5. The germline V gene has CDR1 LNHDA and CDR2 SQIVND (reference sequence). CDR3 sequence (DNA): TGTGCCAGTAGCCGACAGGGGGCGGCCACTGAAGCTTTCTTT. It encodes CASSRQGAATEAFF.

The V and J genes are TRBV5-1 and TRBJ1-4, with D possibly TRBD1 on 6 matching bases. The germline V gene encodes CDR1 SGHRS and CDR2 YFSETQ. Trimming took 4 bases from V and 6 from J, leaving 16 bases between them. The CDR3 has 15 residues. Here the CDR3 reads CASSVRQGRDEKLFF. CDR3 nucleotide sequence: TGCGCCAGCAGCGTGCGTCAGGGGCGGGATGAAAAACTGTTTTTT.

This clone was found a few times. The chain links TRBV6-5 to TRBJ1-1; D is unresolved. The ends were cut back, 4 bases at V and 8 bases at J, with 11 bases in the middle. Germline-derived CDR1 and CDR2 are MNHEY and SVGAGI. CDR3 size: 12 residues. The CDR3 nucleotides read TGTGCCAGCAGTTCATTCCGAGGGGAAGCTTTCTTT. It codes for CASSSFRGEAFF.

The rearrangement joins TRBV5-6 to TRBJ2-6; 7 nucleotides agree with TRBD1. The germline V gene encodes CDR1 SGHDT and CDR2 YYEEEE. V shed 4 bases, J shed 0 bases, and the junction held 7 bases outside the gene matches. This CDR3 region has 17 residues. DNA for the CDR3: TGTGCCAGCAGCCATCCGACAGGGCGCTCTGGGGCCAACGTCCTGACTTTC. Translating gives CASSHPTGRSGANVLTF.

The chain joins TRBV19 to TRBJ1-2; 12 bases are a match to TRBD1. This CDR3 region has 13 residues. The ends lost 6 bases at V and 7 bases at J; junction bases unmatched: 3. CDR1 is LNHDA and CDR2 is SQIVND in the germline V gene (reference sequence). CDR3 bases: TGTGCCAGTAGGGGGACAGGGGGCGTTGGCTACACCTTC. Translating gives CASRGTGGVGYTF. Looking up the rest from reference TRBV19 and TRBJ1-2 gives the full variable domain: DGGITQSPKYLFRKEGQNVTLSCEQNLNHDAMYWYRQDPGQGLRLIYYSQIVNDFQKGDIAEGYSVSREKKESFPLTVTSAQKNPTAFYLCASRGTGGVGYTFGSGTRLTVV.

The chain recombines TRBV5-1 with TRBJ2-3; 9 bases are shared with TRBD1. With V trimmed by 3 bases and J by 4 bases, 12 bases remained unmatched. This CDR3 spans 17 amino acids. Germline assignment: CDR1 SGHRS and CDR2 YFSETQ. The CDR3, as DNA: TGCGCCAGCAGCTCCCTTTCGGGGACAGGGACAGCAGATACGCAGTATTTT. Translating it yields CASSSLSGTGTADTQYF.

This chain connects TRBV9 to TRBJ2-3, with 8 nucleotides matching TRBD2. The CDR3 is 14 residues long. Germline V CDR1 and CDR2: SGDLS, YYNGEE. Trimming removed 3 bases from V and 5 bases from J; junction bases left unmatched: 5. The CDR3 DNA reads as TGTGCCAGCAGCGCGGACCGGGGGGGAGATACGCAGTATTTT. Its translation: CASSADRGGDTQYF.

V is TRBV10-3 and J is TRBJ1-3, with D hard to call. V dropped 6 bases and J dropped 3 bases, with 12 bases sitting between them. CDR1 is ENHRY, CDR2 SYGVKD, per germline. The CDR3 consists of 14 residues. CDR3 sequence: CAIRGQGIGNTIYF. The CDR3, as DNA: TGTGCCATCAGGGGCCAAGGAATTGGAAACACCATATATTTT.

The V and J genes are TRBV10-3 and TRBJ1-3; D is uncertain. V was cut by 3 bases and J by 2 bases, with 8 bases left in between. The CDR3 length is 14 residues. Germline loops: CDR1 ENHRY, CDR2 SYGVKD. The DNA for the CDR3 is TGTGCCATCAGTGAACGGGTTACTGGAAACACCATATATTTT. Its protein is CAISERVTGNTIYF.

V gene TRBV3-1 (or the pseudogene TRBV3-2) combines with J gene TRBJ1-2, with D possibly matching TRBD1 (6 bases). Germline V lookup: CDR1 LGHDT, CDR2 YNNKEL (reference sequence). The V gene lost 1 base and the J gene lost 2 bases, with 8 bases spanning the gap. The CDR3 runs to 14 residues. Here the CDR3 reads CASSQGGQNYGYTF. CDR3 sequence (DNA): TGTGCCAGCAGCCAAGGTGGACAGAACTATGGCTACACCTTC.

This chain links TRBV9 with TRBJ1-5, with 12 bases lining up with TRBD1. V trimming: 4 bases; J trimming: 2 bases; junction bases outside the gene matches: 4. This CDR3 region has 16 residues. Looked up from germline, CDR1 is SGDLS and CDR2 is YYNGEE. The CDR3 reads CASSSGTGGGNQPQHF. The CDR3 coding sequence is TGTGCCAGCAGCTCTGGGACAGGGGGCGGCAATCAGCCCCAGCATTTT. The full variable domain, its missing parts supplied by reference TRBV9 and TRBJ1-5, is DSGVTQTPKHLITATGQRVTLRCSPRSGDLSVYWYQQSLDQGLQFLIQYYNGEERAKGNILERFSAQQFPDLHSELNLSSLELGDSALYFCASSSGTGGGNQPQHFGDGTRLSIL.

The count of this clone is one. The rearrangement links TRBV28 to TRBJ1-5; 12 bases fit TRBD1. V was clipped by 6 bases and J by 7 bases; unmatched bases: 10. The CDR3 length is 16 residues. Germline assignment: CDR1 MDHEN and CDR2 SYDVKM. CDR3 nucleotide sequence: TGTGCCAGCAGGACCGGGACAGGGGGCATAGGACAGCCCCAGCATTTT. This encodes CASRTGTGGIGQPQHF.

This sequence joins TRBV19 and TRBJ1-2; D gene uncertain. Looked up from germline, CDR1 is LNHDA and CDR2 is SQIVND (reference sequence). V shed 6 bases and J shed 2 bases, with 7 bases lying between them. The CDR3 extends over 12 amino acids. CDR3 sequence (DNA): TGTGCCAGTAGCGCAGAAAACTATGGCTACACCTTC. Protein: CASSAENYGYTF.

The genes are TRBV29-1 and TRBJ2-7; tentatively, D is TRBD1 (6 bases). Trimming removed 7 bases from V and 6 bases from J, with 16 bases in between. Looked up from germline, CDR1 is SQVTM and CDR2 is ANQGSEA. The CDR3 totals 12 residues. The CDR3 sequence: CSAWIVGAEQYF. The CDR3 bases are TGCAGCGCTTGGATAGTGGGGGCCGAGCAGTACTTC.